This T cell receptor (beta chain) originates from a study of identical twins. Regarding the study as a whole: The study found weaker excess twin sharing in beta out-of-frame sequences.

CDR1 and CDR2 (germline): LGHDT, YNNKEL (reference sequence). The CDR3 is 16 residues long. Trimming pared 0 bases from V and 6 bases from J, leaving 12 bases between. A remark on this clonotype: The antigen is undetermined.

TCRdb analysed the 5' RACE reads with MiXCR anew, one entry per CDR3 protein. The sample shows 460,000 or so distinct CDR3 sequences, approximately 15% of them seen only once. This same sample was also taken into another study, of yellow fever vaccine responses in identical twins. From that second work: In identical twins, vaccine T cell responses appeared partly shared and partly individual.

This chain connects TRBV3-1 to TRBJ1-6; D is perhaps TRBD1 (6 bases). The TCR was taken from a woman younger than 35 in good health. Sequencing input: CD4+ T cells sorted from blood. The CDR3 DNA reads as TGTGCCAGCAGCCAAGAAGGGGGGGCCGTTAATTCACCCCTCCACTTT. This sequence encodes CASSQEGGAVNSPLHF.